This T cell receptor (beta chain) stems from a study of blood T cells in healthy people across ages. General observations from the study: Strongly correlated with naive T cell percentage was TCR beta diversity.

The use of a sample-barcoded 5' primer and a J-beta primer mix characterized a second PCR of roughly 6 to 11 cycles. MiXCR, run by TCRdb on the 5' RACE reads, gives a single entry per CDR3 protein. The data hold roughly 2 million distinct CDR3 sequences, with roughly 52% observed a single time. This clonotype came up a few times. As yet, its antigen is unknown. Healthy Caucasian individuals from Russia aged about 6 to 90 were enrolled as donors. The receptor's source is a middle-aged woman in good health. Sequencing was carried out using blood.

DNA of the CDR3: TGTGCCAGCAGCTTAGCCTCTGACAGAAGCCAAGAGACCCAGTACTTC. As protein: CASSLASDRSQETQYF. The V gene is TRBV7-8, the J gene TRBJ2-5; D perhaps matches TRBD1 (5 bases). V was shortened by 0 bases and J by 1 base, with 12 bases between the two germline ends. CDR1 SGHVS and CDR2 FQNEAQ come from the germline V gene. CDR3 length equals 16 residues.